This paragraph covers one T cell receptor beta chain sequence. The antigen is not known. Looked up from germline, CDR1 is LGHNA and CDR2 is YSLEER. The CDR3 is 16 residues long. Trimming took 3 bases from V and 9 from J; bases not matched to a gene: 13. The source of the sample is a study of cytomegalovirus exposure and HLA in healthy donors. General study results and limits: The study reported that TCR beta sequences accurately predicted HLA-A and HLA-B alleles in most subjects. The study listed under 200 cytomegalovirus-associated TCR beta chains. TCR sequences were mostly rare, though some public TCRs occurred in many donors.

The primer mix had 60 Vbeta and 13 Jbeta primers. Clones were sequenced by immunoSEQ multiplex PCR, and TCRdb holds only the in-frame ones, with some missing. The sample shows under 200,000 clones, less than 90% of them seen only once. The receptor's source is a boy between 5 and 17 years old in good health and CMV-seronegative. The J gene is TRBJ1-4, the V gene TRBV4-3, with 7 bases aligning to TRBD1. The sequenced sample consisted of PBMCs. CDR3 DNA: TGCGCCAGCAGCCATATCAGGGGGTCAGACCCCCAAAAACTGTTTTTT. As protein: CASSHIRGSDPQKLFF.